One sample yielded the 22 T cell receptor beta chains listed below, sequenced in a study of shared clonotypes between healthy human individuals. The assay was immunoSEQ multiplex PCR, and TCRdb's table has in-frame clones only and misses some. The sample shows millions of clones, approximately 95% of them seen only once. The specimen sequenced was naive CD4+ T cells from PBMCs. The subset: CD45RA+ positively selected. Source of these receptors: a man between 18 and 35 years old in good health. Some clones in this sample may be carry-over from other donors' samples.

The chain joins TRBV7-8 to TRBJ1-5; no definite D call. The CDR3 runs 13 residues. Germline V CDR1 and CDR2: SGHVS, FQNEAQ. The germline V and J ends were trimmed by 8 bases and 2 bases, with 10 bases remaining between them. The chain's CDR3 is CASGGDRNQPQHF. The CDR3 DNA reads as TGTGCCAGCGGCGGGGATCGCAATCAGCCCCAGCATTTT.

Comments on this clone: Other DNA sequences from this sample encode an identical CDR3 as well. This sequence joins TRBV28 and TRBJ1-5; 9 nucleotides align to TRBD1. CDR1 and CDR2 from the germline V gene are MDHEN and SYDVKM. This CDR3 is 14 amino acids long. Trimming removed 5 bases from V and 7 bases from J; junction bases left unmatched: 6. CDR3 region: CASSPTGGRQPQHF. The CDR3, as DNA: TGTGCCAGCAGTCCCACAGGGGGCCGCCAGCCCCAGCATTTT.

The chain couples TRBV5-1 to TRBJ1-4; no clear D. CDR1 and CDR2 from the germline V gene are SGHRS and YFSETQ. This CDR3 spans 15 amino acids. V was cut by 4 bases and J by 2 bases, with 12 bases left in between. CDR3 amino acids: CASSLTAVTNEKLFF. The CDR3 bases are TGCGCCAGCAGCCTTACGGCTGTCACTAATGAAAAACTGTTTTTT.

Here the CDR3 reads CASSQAPGEVSYNEQFF. For the CDR3, the DNA is TGCGCCAGCAGCCAAGCCCCAGGGGAAGTCTCCTACAATGAGCAGTTCTTC. This chain links TRBV4-1 with TRBJ2-1; D may be TRBD1 (6 bases). This CDR3 is 17 amino acids long. V dropped 1 base and J dropped 0 bases, with 13 bases sitting between them. CDR1 and CDR2 from the germline V gene are MGHRA and YSYEKL.

This chain connects TRBV29-1 to TRBJ2-7, with 9 bases matching TRBD2. The CDR3 extends over 12 amino acids. The V segment lost 4 bases and the J segment 4 bases; nucleotides outside the gene matches: 2. Germline V gene lookup returns CDR1 SQVTM and CDR2 ANQGSEA. This CDR3 reads CSVASGIYEQYF. The DNA for the CDR3 is TGCAGCGTTGCTAGCGGGATTTACGAGCAGTACTTC.

Regarding this clone: The same CDR3 also results from other DNA sequences found in this sample. This sequence joins TRBV6-5 and TRBJ1-4; 7 nucleotides align to TRBD1. Germline V gene data show CDR1 as MNHEY and CDR2 as SVGAGI. The CDR3 extends over 13 amino acids. V trimming: 5 bases; J trimming: 7 bases; junction bases outside the gene matches: 4. CDR3 nucleotides: TGTGCCAGCAGTCGACAGGGCGGTGAAAAACTGTTTTTT. It yields the protein CASSRQGGEKLFF.

The genes are TRBV5-1 and TRBJ1-2; unclear D gene. Germline assignment: CDR1 SGHRS and CDR2 YFSETQ. Trimming stripped 3 bases from V and 2 bases from J, with 8 bases between. The CDR3 consists of 13 residues. This CDR3 reads CASSSGLNYGYTF. The CDR3 DNA reads TGCGCCAGCAGCTCCGGGTTGAACTATGGCTACACCTTC.

Here the CDR3 reads CASSVDRAGNTIYF. The CDR3 coding sequence is TGTGCCAGCAGTGTCGACAGGGCTGGAAACACCATATATTTT. The chain joins TRBV6-1 to TRBJ1-3; TRBD1 aligns across 7 bases. Per germline, CDR1 MNHNS and CDR2 SASEGT. The CDR3 covers 14 residues. The junction had 2 bases not matched to a gene; V was cut back by 4 bases and J by 2 bases.

On this clone: Other nucleotide sequences from this sample produce the same CDR3. This chain joins TRBV11-2 and TRBJ1-2; no definite D call. CDR3 length: 12 residues. Trimming shortened V by 4 bases and J by 6 bases, and 9 bases separated the two germline ends. The germline V gene encodes CDR1 SGHAT and CDR2 FQNNGV. In DNA, the CDR3 is TGTGCCAGCAGCTGGGCCGGGGATGGCTACACCTTC. Translation gives CASSWAGDGYTF.

This clone came up once. The chain combines TRBV2 with TRBJ2-2; weak D call: TRBD1 (5 bases). CDR3 size: 14 residues. Looked up from germline, CDR1 is SNHLY and CDR2 is FYNNEI. The germline V and J ends were trimmed by 8 bases and 0 bases, with 10 bases remaining between them. This CDR3 reads CASGADANTGELFF. Here the CDR3 DNA reads TGTGCCAGCGGGGCCGATGCGAACACCGGGGAGCTGTTTTTT.

This sequence joins TRBV7-8 and TRBJ2-2, with 7 bases aligning to TRBD2. CDR3 length: 16 residues. CDR1 SGHVS and CDR2 FQNEAQ come from the germline V gene. J lost 3 bases, V lost 5 bases, and 9 bases had no gene match. The CDR3 region has the DNA TGTGCCAGCAGCGGTCGACTAGCTCCCGACACCGGGGAGCTGTTTTTT. Translating gives CASSGRLAPDTGELFF.

The gene calls are TRBV19 and TRBJ1-1; D perhaps matches TRBD1 (6 bases). The V end lost 6 bases, the J end lost 1 base, and 18 bases lay between the germline ends. The CDR3 covers 16 residues. The germline gives CDR1 LNHDA, CDR2 SQIVND (reference sequence). The CDR3 DNA follows: TGTGCCAGTAGGAGCCGACAGGCCCTGGCGAACACTGAAGCTTTCTTT. Amino acids: CASRSRQALANTEAFF.

The chain is built from TRBV19 and TRBJ1-2, with 10 nucleotides matching TRBD1. The junction had 9 bases not matched to a gene; V was cut back by 5 bases and J by 3 bases. Germline V CDR1 and CDR2: LNHDA, SQIVND (reference sequence). This CDR3 has 16 residues. Here the CDR3 reads CASSPRTGGKDYGYTF. The CDR3 DNA reads TGTGCCAGTAGTCCCCGGACAGGGGGAAAAGACTATGGCTACACCTTC.

This clone was seen just once. The V gene is TRBV28, the J gene TRBJ2-7, with TRBD2 matching 11 bases. The germline gives CDR1 MDHEN, CDR2 SYDVKM. The CDR3 covers 14 residues. J gave up 7 bases and V 6 bases, and 8 bases lay outside the gene matches. Here the CDR3 DNA reads TGTGCCAGCAGGGGGAGGACTAGCGGGCGGGAGCAGTACTTC. The encoded protein is CASRGRTSGREQYF.

With regard to this clone: Distinct nucleotide sequences in the sample also encode this CDR3. The J gene is TRBJ2-5, the V gene TRBV18; 7 nucleotides line up with TRBD2. The junction had 5 bases not matched to a gene; V was cut back by 3 bases and J by 4 bases. This CDR3 contains 14 residues. Germline assignment: CDR1 KGHSH and CDR2 LQKENI. CDR3 DNA: TGTGCCAGCTCACCCGCGGGAGTCCGAGAGACCCAGTACTTC. Translating gives CASSPAGVRETQYF.

V usage is TRBV5-1 and J usage is TRBJ2-7; D gene unclear. The V gene lost 2 bases and the J gene lost 3 bases, with 6 bases spanning the gap. There are 12 residues in the CDR3. CDR1 is SGHRS and CDR2 is YFSETQ in the germline V gene. DNA of the CDR3: TGCGCCAGCAGCTTCGACCGCTACGAGCAGTACTTC. Its translation is CASSFDRYEQYF.

The V and J genes are TRBV9 and TRBJ2-1; 11 bases line up with TRBD2. This CDR3 spans 15 amino acids. J was trimmed by 6 bases and V by 4 bases; bases with no gene match: 6. CDR1 is SGDLS, CDR2 YYNGEE, per germline. The CDR3 DNA follows: TGTGCCAGCAGCTCTACGGGACTAGCGGTCAATGAGCAGTTCTTC. Translating it yields CASSSTGLAVNEQFF.

The rearrangement uses TRBV7-2 and TRBJ2-1; D remains ambiguous. This CDR3 region has 15 residues. The germline CDR1 and CDR2 sequences are SGHTA and FQGNSA. The ends were cut back, 6 bases at V and 9 bases at J, with 21 bases in the middle. This CDR3 reads CASSSYQTGTREQFF. The CDR3 DNA reads TGTGCCAGCAGTTCTTACCAGACCGGCACCCGTGAGCAGTTCTTC.

Turning to this clone: The identical CDR3 is also encoded by other nucleotide sequences in the sample. This chain connects TRBV28 to TRBJ2-1, with TRBD2 matching over 11 bases. Germline CDR1 reads MDHEN; CDR2 reads SYDVKM. Germline trimming cut 6 bases from V and 4 bases from J; bases unmatched to any gene: 8. The CDR3 contains 16 residues. As DNA, the CDR3 is TGTGCCAGCAGCTCCTCCGGGACTAGCGGATACAATGAGCAGTTCTTC. Amino acids: CASSSSGTSGYNEQFF.

The rearrangement uses TRBV9 and TRBJ2-2; TRBD1 agrees at 10 bases. Germline V CDR1 and CDR2: SGDLS, YYNGEE. V gave up 3 bases and J gave up 5 bases; unmatched junction bases: 4. The CDR3 totals 15 residues. CDR3 region: CASSAWDRGTGELFF. CDR3 nucleotide sequence: TGTGCCAGCAGCGCCTGGGACAGGGGTACCGGGGAGCTGTTTTTT.

The chain couples TRBV14 to TRBJ2-5; the D gene is possibly TRBD1 (5 bases). The CDR3 length is 16 residues. CDR1 is SGHDN, CDR2 FVKESK, per germline. Trimming left V 0 bases short and J 7 bases short, with 18 bases between. The CDR3 DNA is TGTGCCAGCAGCCAAGATGGGGCAGGGCTGCGGAGGACCCAGTACTTC. It translates to CASSQDGAGLRRTQYF.

The DNA for the CDR3 is TGTGCCAGCAGCGTAGAAGGGTGGACGAAAGGGGAGCTGTTTTTT. Its translation: CASSVEGWTKGELFF. The genes are TRBV9 and TRBJ2-2; D not resolved. Trimming took off 0 bases at V and 8 bases at J, with 14 bases between the two ends. CDR3 length equals 15 residues. Germline CDR1 is SGDLS and CDR2 is YYNGEE.